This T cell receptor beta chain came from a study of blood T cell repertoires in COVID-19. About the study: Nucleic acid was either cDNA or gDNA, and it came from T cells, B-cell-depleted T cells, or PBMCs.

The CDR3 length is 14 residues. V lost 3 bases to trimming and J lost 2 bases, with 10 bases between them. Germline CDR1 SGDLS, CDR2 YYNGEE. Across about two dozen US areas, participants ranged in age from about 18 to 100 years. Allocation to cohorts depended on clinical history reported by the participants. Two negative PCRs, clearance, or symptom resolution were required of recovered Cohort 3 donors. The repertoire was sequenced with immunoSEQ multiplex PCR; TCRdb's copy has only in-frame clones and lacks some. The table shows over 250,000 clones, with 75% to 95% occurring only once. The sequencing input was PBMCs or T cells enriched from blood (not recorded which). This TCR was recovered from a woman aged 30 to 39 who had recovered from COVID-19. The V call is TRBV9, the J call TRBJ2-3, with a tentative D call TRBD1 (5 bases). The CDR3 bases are TGTGCCAGCAGCGGGACACCATACACAGATACGCAGTATTTT. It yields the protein CASSGTPYTDTQYF.